This T cell receptor (beta chain) was documented in a study of blood T cells in healthy people across ages. The length of the CDR3 is 16 residues. After removal of 2 bases from V and 1 base from J, the junction contained 7 bases not matched to a gene. CDR1 is DFQATT and CDR2 is SNEGSKA in the germline V gene (reference sequence). Isolated PBMCs totaled at least 7 million in each sample. The authors extracted at least 5 micrograms of total RNA per sample. Together with a sample-barcoded 5' primer, a J-beta primer mix was included in a second PCR lasting 7 to 11 cycles. TCRdb analysed the 5' RACE reads with MiXCR anew, one entry per CDR3 protein. The sample records about a million distinct CDR3 sequences, 35% to 45% being singletons.

The sequence was obtained from a man between 18 and 29 years old in good health. The sequenced material came from blood. V usage is TRBV20-1 and J usage is TRBJ2-2; 7 bases are a match to TRBD1. The CDR3 here is CSARSGQEKNTGELFF. CDR3 sequence (DNA): TGCAGTGCTAGATCTGGACAGGAAAAGAACACCGGGGAGCTGTTTTTT.